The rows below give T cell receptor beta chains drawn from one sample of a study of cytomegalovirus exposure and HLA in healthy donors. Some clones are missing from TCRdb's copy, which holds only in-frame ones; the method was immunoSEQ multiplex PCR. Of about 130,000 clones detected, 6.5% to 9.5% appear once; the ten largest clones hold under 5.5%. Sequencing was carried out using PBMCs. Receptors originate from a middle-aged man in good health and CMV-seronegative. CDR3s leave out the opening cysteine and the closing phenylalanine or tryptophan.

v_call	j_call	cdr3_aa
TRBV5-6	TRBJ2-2	ASSPGLAGGFGELF
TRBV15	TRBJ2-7	ATSLTHRGSYEQY
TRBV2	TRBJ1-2	ASSELGGLYGYT
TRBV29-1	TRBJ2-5	SVEEGLAGPQETQY
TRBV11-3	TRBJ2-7	ASSLVTGDEQY
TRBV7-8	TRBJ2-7	ASTRTNDYEQY
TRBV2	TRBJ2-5	ASRQQAIQETQY
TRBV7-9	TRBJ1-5	ASSLDKGVQPQH
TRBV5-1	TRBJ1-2	ASARAGDNGYT
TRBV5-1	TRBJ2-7	ASSGGLAGTYEQY
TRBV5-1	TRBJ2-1	ASSLPSSYNEQF
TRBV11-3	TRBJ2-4	ASSAGAGNIQY
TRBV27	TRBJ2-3	ASTRSWTGGTDTQY
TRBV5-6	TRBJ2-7	ASSLGGRVEQY
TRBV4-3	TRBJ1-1	ASSHLEGGETEAF
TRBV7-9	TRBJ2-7	ASSSRQGGEQY
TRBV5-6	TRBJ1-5	ASSLGVYSNQPQH
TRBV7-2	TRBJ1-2	ASTRDTGYGYT
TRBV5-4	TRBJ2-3	ASSLTSGRTDTQY
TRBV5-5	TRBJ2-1	ASSLDPGGAKGNEQF
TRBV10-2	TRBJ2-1	ASRGGGLYNEQF
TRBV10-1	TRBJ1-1	ASSAQQSTNTEAF
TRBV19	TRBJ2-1	ASSSWQGYNEQF
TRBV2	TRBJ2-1	ASSGLADEQF
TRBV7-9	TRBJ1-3	ASSPTTGAGNTIY
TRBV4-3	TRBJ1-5	ASSQDLFGSNQPQH
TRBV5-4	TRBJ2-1	ASSLGGGAYNEQF
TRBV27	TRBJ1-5	ASSFLSQPQH
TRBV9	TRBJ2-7	ASSVYAGSYEQY
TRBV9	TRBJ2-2	ASSVDSPNTGELF
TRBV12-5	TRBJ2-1	ASGPGTSGEPSYNEQF
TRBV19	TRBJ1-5	ASSIRIGSNQPQH
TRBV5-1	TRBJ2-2	ATPGQSTGELF
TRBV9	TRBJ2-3	ASSASPLAGDTDTQY
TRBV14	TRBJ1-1	ASSPGQWNTEAF
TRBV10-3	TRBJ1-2	AISGMGANYGYT
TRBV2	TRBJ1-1	ASSVQMNTEAF
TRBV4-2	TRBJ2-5	ASSQAGDWAGETQY
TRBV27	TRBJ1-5	ASRNRSGPQH
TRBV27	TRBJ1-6	ASSLSGQSYSPLH
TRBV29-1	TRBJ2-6	SGLTVGANVLT
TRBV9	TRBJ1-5	ASSVTPCSNQPQH
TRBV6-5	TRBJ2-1	ASRAQGSRDEQF
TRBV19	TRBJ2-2	ASVSGGSTGELF
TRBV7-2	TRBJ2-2	ASSPFLNTGELF
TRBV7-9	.	ASSLSRDSSYEQY
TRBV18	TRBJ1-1	ASSPVTGENTEAF
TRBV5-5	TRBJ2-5	ASTNSGGAETQY